Detailed here is one T cell receptor (beta chain). The target antigen is unknown. The record originates from a study of cytotoxic CD8 clonotypes in ibrutinib-treated CLL. Study-wide background: Partial responses totalled approximately 24 and complete responses 2; after median 68 months, approximately 15 remained remitted and approximately 12 progressed.

Method: immunoSEQ multiplex PCR; TCRdb's copy keeps in-frame clones and lacks some. The table includes 50,000 to 70,000 clones, nearly 55% detected once. Study-wide findings and caveats: The clonality went up when patients responded to ibrutinib and dropped back toward baseline at progression.

This CDR3 region has 16 residues. Trimming shortened V by 0 bases and J by 5 bases, and 17 bases separated the two germline ends. Germline loops: CDR1 MNHEY, CDR2 SVGAGI. This clonotype was sampled from a human donor with chronic lymphocytic leukemia. The chain uses TRBV6-5 and TRBJ2-7; D not certain. The sample in question was PBMCs, obtained at disease progression, from a patient treated with ibrutinib. This CDR3 reads CASSYSLSLGMHEQYF. The CDR3 bases are TGTGCCAGCAGTTACTCGCTGTCCCTCGGCATGCACGAGCAGTACTTC.